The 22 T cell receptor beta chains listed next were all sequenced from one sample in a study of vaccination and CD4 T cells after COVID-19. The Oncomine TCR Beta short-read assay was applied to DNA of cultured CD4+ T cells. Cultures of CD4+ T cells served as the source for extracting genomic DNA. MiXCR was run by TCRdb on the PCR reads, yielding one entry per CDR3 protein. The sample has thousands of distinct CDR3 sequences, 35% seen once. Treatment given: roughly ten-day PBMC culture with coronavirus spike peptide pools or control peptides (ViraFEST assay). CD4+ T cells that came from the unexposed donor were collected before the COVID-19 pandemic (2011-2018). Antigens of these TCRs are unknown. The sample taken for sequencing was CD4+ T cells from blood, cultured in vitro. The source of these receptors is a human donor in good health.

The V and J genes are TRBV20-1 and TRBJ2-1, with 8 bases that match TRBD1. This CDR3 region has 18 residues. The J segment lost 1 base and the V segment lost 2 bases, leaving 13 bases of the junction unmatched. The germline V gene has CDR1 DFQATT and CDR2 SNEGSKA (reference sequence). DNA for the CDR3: TGCAGTGCTAGACGGAAAGCAGGGGGCGTGGGGTCCTACAATGAGCAGTTCTTC. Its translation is CSARRKAGGVGSYNEQFF.

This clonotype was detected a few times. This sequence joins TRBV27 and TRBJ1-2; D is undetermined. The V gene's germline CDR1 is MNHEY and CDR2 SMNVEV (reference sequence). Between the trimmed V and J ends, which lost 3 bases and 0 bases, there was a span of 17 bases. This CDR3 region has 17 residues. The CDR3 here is CASSFSPSSTANYGYTF. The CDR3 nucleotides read TGTGCCAGCAGTTTCAGCCCGTCCTCAACCGCTAACTATGGCTACACCTTC.

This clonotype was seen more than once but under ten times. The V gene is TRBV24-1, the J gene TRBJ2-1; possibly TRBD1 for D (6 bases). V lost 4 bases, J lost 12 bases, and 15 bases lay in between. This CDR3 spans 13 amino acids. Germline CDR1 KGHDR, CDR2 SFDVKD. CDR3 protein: CATSDSALDRQFF. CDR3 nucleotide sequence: TGTGCCACCAGTGACTCCGCTTTGGACAGGCAGTTCTTC.

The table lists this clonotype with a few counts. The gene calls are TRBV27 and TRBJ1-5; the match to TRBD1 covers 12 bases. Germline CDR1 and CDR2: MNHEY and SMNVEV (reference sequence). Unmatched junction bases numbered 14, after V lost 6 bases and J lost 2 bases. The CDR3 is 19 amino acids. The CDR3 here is CASRKSPGTGGLGNQPQHF. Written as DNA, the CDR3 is TGTGCCAGCAGGAAATCGCCCGGGACAGGGGGCTTGGGCAATCAGCCCCAGCATTTT.

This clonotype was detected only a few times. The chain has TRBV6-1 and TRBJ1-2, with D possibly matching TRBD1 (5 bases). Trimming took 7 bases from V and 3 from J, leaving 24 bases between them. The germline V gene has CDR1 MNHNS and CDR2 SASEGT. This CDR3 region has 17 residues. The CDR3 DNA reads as TGTGCCAGCACTCGAGGAACAGGTTCGACCAGCGACTATGGCTACACCTTC. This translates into CASTRGTGSTSDYGYTF.

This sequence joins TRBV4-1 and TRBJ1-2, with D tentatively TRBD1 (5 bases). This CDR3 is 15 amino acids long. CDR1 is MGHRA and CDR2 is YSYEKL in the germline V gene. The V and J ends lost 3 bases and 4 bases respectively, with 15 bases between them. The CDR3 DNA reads TGCGCCAGCAGCCAGGGGGAGACAACCCTCTATGGCTACACCTTC. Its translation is CASSQGETTLYGYTF.

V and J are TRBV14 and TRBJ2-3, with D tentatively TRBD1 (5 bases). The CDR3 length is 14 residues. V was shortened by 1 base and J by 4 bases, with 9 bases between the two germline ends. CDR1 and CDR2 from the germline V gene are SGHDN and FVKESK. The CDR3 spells CASSQARGSDTQYF. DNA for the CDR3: TGTGCCAGCAGCCAAGCAAGGGGTTCAGATACGCAGTATTTT.

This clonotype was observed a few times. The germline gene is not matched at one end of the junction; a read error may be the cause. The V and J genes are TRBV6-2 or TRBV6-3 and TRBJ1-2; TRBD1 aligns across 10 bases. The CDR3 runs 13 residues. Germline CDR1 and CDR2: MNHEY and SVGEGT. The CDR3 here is CASSYPTGGQGAF. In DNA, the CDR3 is TGTGCCAGCAGTTACCCGACAGGGGGCCAAGGCGCCTTC.

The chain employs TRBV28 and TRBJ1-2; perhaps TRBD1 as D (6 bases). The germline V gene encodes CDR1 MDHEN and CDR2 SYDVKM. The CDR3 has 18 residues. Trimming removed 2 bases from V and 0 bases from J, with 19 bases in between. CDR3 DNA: TGTGCCAGCAGTTTACTGGTACAGGGTAACCCCACTAACTATGGCTACACCTTC. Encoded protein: CASSLLVQGNPTNYGYTF.

CDR3 residues: CAGRDSYYGYTF. CDR3 bases: TGTGCCGGACGGGACAGCTACTATGGCTACACCTTC. The chain couples TRBV28 to TRBJ1-2; TRBD1 matches 7 bases. CDR3 size: 12 residues. CDR1 is MDHEN and CDR2 is SYDVKM in the germline V gene. After removal of 11 bases from V and 3 bases from J, the junction contained 6 bases not matched to a gene.

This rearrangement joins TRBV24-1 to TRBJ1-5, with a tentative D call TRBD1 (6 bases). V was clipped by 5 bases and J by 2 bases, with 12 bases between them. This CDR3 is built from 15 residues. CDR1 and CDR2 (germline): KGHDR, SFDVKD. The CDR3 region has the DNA TGTGCCACCAGTGGCCCGGGACATGGCAATCAGCCCCAGCATTTT. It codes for CATSGPGHGNQPQHF.

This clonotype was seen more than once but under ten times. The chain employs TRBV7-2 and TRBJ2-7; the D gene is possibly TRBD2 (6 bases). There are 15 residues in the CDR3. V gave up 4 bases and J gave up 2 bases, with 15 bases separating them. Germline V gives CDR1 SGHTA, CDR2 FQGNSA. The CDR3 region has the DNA TGTGCCAGCAGCTCCCCCCGCGGGATTACCTACGAGCAGTACTTC. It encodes CASSSPRGITYEQYF.

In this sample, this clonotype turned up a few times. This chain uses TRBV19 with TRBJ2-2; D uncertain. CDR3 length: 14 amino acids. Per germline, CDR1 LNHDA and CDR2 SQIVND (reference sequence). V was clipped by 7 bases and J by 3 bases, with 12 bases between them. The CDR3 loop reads CASKNPEHTGELFF. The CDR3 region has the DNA TGTGCCAGTAAAAACCCTGAACACACCGGGGAGCTGTTTTTT. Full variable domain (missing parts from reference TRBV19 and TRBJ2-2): DGGITQSPKYLFRKEGQNVTLSCEQNLNHDAMYWYRQDPGQGLRLIYYSQIVNDFQKGDIAEGYSVSREKKESFPLTVTSAQKNPTAFYLCASKNPEHTGELFFGEGSRLTVL.

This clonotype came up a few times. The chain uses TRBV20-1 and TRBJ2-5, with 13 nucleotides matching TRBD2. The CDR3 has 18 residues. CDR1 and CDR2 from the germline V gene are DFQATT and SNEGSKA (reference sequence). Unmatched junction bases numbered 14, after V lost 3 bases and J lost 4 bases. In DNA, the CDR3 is TGCAGTGCTAGTGGAACATGGACTAGCGGGAGCGGGGGAGAGACCCAGTACTTC. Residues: CSASGTWTSGSGGETQYF.

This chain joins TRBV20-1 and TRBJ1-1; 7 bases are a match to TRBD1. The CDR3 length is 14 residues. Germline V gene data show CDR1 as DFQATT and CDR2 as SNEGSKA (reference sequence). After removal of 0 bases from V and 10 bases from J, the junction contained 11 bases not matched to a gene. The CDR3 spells CSARDIRGGWSAFF. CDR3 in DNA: TGCAGTGCTAGAGACATCAGGGGGGGTTGGTCAGCTTTCTTT.

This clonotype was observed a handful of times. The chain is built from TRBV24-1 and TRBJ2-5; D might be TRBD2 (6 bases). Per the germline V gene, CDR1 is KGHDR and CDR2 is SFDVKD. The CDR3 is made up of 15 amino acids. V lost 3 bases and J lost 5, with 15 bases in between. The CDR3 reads CATSDPSGSGETQYF. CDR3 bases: TGTGCCACCAGTGATCCCAGCGGGTCCGGGGAGACCCAGTACTTC.

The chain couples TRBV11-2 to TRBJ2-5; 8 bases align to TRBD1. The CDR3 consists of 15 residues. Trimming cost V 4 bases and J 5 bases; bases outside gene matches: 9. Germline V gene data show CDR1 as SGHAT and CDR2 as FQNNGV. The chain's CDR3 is CASSWNSRGLETQYF. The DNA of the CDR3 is TGTGCCAGCAGCTGGAACTCCAGGGGGCTGGAGACCCAGTACTTC.

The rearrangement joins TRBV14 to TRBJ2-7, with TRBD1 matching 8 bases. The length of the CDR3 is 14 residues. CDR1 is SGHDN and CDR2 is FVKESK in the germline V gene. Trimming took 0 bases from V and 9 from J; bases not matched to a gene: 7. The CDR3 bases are TGTGCCAGCAGCCAAGATGGCCACAGGGGGAGGCAGTACTTC. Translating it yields CASSQDGHRGRQYF.

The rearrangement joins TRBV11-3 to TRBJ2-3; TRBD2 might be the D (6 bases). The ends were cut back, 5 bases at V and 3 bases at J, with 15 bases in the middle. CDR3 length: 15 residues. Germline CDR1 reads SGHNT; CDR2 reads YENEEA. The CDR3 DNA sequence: TGTGCCAGCAGCCGTGACGGGAGTAGTACAGATACGCAGTATTTT. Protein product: CASSRDGSSTDTQYF. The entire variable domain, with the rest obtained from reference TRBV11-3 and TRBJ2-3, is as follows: EAGVVQSPRYKIIEKKQPVAFWCNPISGHNTLYWYLQNLGQGPELLIRYENEEAVDDSQLPKDRFSAERLKGVDSTLKIQPAELGDSAVYLCASSRDGSSTDTQYFGPGTRLTVL.

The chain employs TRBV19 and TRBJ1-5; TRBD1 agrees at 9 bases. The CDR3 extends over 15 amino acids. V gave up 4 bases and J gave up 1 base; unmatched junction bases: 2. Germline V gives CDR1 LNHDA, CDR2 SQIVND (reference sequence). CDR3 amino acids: CASSTGTGSNQPQHF. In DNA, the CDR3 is TGTGCCAGTAGTACGGGGACAGGGAGCAATCAGCCCCAGCATTTT.

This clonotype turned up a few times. The CDR3 DNA follows: TGTGCCAGCAGTCCGGACAGGGGACGCAATCAGCCCCAGCATTTT. This gives the protein CASSPDRGRNQPQHF. The rearrangement joins TRBV27 to TRBJ1-5; 9 bases line up with TRBD1. The V gene's germline CDR1 is MNHEY and CDR2 SMNVEV (reference sequence). The CDR3 has 15 residues. The J segment lost 2 bases and the V segment lost 5 bases, leaving 4 bases of the junction unmatched.

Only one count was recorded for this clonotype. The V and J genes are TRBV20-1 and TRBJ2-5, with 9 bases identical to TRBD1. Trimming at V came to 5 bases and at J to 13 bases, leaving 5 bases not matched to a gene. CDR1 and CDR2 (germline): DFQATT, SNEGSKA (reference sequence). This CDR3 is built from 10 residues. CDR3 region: CSAGDRATYF. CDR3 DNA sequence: TGCAGTGCTGGGGACAGGGCTACGTACTTC.